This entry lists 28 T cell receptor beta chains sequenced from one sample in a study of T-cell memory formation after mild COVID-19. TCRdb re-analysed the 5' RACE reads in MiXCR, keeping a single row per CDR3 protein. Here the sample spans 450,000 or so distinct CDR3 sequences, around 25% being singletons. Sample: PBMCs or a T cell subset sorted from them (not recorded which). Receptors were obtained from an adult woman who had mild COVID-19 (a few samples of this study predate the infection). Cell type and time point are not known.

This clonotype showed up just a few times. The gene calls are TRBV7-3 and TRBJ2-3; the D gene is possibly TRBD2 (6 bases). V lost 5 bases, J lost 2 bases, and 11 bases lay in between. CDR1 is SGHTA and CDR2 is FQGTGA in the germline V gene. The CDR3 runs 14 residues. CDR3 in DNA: TGTGCCAGCAGCGCTGGGGGGATCACAGATACGCAGTATTTT. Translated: CASSAGGITDTQYF.

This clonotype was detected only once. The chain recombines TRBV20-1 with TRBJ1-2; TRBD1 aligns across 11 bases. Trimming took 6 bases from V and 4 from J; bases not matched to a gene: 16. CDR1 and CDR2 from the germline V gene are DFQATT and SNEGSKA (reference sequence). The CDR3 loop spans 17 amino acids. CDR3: CSAPLSSGTGGGYGYTF. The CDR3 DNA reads TGCAGTGCCCCCCTCAGCTCCGGGACAGGGGGTGGCTATGGCTACACCTTC.

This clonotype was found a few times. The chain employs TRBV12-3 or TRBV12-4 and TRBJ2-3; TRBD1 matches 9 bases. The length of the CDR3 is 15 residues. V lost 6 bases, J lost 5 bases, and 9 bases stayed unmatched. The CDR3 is CASRDRTGAVDTQYF. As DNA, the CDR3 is TGTGCCAGCAGGGACCGGACAGGGGCGGTAGATACGCAGTATTTT.

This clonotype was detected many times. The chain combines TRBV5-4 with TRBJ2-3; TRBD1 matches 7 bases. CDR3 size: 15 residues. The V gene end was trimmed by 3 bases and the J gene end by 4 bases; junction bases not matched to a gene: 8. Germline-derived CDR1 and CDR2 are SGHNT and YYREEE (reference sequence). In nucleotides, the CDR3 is TGTGCCAGCAGCTCCGACAGGGTCGGGGCAGATACGCAGTATTTT. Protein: CASSSDRVGADTQYF.

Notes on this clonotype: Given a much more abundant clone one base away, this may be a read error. This chain's CDR3 is CASSKDRVGTDTQYF. CDR3 bases: TGTGCCAGCAGCAAGGACAGGGTGGGCACAGATACGCAGTATTTT. V is TRBV21-1 and J is TRBJ2-3; the table's D call of TRBD1 was not tested on the DNA. TRBV21-1 is recorded as a pseudogene. The CDR3 spans 15 residues.

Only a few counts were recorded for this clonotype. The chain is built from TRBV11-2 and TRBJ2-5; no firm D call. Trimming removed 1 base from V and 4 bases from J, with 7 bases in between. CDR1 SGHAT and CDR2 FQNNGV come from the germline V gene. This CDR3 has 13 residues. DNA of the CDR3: TGTGCCAGCAGCTTAGCAGAGGTAGAGACCCAGTACTTC. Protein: CASSLAEVETQYF.

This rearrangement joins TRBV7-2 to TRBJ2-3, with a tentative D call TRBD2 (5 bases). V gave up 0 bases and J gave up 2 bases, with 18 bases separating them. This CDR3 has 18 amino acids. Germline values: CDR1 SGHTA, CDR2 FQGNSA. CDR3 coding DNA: TGTGCCAGCAGCTTAGCGACGGGGTTTGGAGGCCCCACAGATACGCAGTATTTT. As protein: CASSLATGFGGPTDTQYF.

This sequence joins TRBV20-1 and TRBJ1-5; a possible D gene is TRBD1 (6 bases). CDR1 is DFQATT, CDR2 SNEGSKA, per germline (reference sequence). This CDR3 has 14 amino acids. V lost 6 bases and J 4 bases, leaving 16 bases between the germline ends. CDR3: CSALRGGGNQPQHF. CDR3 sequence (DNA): TGCAGTGCCCTTCGTGGGGGCGGAAATCAGCCCCAGCATTTT.

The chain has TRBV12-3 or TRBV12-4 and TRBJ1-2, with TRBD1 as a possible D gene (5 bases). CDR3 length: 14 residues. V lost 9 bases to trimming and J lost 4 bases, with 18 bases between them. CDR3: CASGALEGTYGYTF. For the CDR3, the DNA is TGTGCCAGTGGGGCTCTTGAGGGGACCTATGGCTACACCTTC.

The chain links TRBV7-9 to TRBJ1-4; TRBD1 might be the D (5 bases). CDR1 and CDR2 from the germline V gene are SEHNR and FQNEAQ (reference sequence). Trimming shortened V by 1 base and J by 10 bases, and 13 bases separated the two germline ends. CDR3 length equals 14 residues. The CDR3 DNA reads TGTGCCAGCAGCTTAGGGGACGTCCGGGGAAAACTGTTTTTT. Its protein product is CASSLGDVRGKLFF.

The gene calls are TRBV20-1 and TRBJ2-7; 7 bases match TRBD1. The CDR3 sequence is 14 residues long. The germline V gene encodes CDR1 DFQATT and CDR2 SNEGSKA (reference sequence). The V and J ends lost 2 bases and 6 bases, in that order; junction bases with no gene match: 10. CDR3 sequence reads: CSARPFGTELEQYF. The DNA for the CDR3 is TGCAGTGCTAGACCGTTCGGGACAGAACTCGAGCAGTACTTC.

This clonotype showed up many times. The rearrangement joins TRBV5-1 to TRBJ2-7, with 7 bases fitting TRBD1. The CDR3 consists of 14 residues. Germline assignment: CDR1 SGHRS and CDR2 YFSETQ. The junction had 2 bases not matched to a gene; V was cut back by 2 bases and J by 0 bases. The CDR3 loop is CASSFEGASYEQYF. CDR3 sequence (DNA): TGCGCCAGCAGCTTTGAGGGGGCCTCCTACGAGCAGTACTTC.

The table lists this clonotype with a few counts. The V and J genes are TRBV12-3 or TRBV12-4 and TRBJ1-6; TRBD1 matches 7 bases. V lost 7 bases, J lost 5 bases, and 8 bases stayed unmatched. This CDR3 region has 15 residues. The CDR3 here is CASTPGGQDNSPLHF. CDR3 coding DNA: TGTGCCAGCACCCCAGGGGGGCAAGATAATTCACCCCTCCACTTT.

The CDR3 region is CASSREPQETQYF. CDR3 coding DNA: TGTGCCAGCAGCAGAGAACCCCAAGAGACCCAGTACTTC. J is TRBJ2-5 and V is TRBV7-2, with D hard to call. The CDR3 contains 13 residues. Trimming removed 5 bases at V and 1 base at J, with 8 bases between. Germline CDR1 is SGHTA and CDR2 is FQGNSA. Using reference TRBV7-2 and TRBJ2-5 for the parts outside the CDR3, the full variable domain is GAGVSQSPSNKVTEKGKDVELRCDPISGHTALYWYRQSLGQGLEFLIYFQGNSAPDKSGLPSDRFSAERTGGSVSTLTIQRTQQEDSAVYLCASSREPQETQYFGPGTRLLVL.

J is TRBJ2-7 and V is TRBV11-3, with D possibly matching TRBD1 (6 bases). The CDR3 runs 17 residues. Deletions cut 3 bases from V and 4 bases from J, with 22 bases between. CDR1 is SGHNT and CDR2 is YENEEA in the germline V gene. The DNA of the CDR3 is TGTGCCAGCAGCTTCACTTGGGGACAATACCGGAATTACGAGCAGTACTTC. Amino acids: CASSFTWGQYRNYEQYF. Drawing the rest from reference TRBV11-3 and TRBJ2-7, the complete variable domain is EAGVVQSPRYKIIEKKQPVAFWCNPISGHNTLYWYLQNLGQGPELLIRYENEEAVDDSQLPKDRFSAERLKGVDSTLKIQPAELGDSAVYLCASSFTWGQYRNYEQYFGPGTRLTVT.

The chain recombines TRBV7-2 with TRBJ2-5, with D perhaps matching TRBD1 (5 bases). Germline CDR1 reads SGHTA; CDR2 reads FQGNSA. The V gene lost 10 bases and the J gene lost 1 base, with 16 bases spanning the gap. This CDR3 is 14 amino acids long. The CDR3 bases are TGTGCCATCAACGAAAGAAGGGGCCAAGAGACCCAGTACTTC. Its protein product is CAINERRGQETQYF.

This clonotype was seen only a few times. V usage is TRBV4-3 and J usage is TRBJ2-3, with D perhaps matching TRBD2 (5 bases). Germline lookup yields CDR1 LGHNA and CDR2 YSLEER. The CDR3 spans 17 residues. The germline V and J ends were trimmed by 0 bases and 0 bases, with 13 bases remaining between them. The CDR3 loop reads CASSQDMSGTSTDTQYF. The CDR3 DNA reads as TGCGCCAGCAGCCAAGATATGAGCGGTACTAGCACAGATACGCAGTATTTT.

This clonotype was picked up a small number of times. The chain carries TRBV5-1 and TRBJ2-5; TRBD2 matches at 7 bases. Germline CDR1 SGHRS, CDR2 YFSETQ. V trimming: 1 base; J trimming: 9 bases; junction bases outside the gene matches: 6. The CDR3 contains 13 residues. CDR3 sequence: CASSLSREAPQYF. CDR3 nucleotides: TGCGCCAGCAGCTTGTCCCGGGAGGCCCCCCAGTACTTC.

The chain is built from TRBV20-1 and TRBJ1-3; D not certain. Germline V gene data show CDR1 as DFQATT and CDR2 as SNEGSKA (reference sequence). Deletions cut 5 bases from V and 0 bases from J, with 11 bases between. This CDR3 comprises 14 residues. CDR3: CSAFDLASGNTIYF. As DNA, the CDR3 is TGCAGTGCTTTCGACCTCGCCTCTGGAAACACCATATATTTT.

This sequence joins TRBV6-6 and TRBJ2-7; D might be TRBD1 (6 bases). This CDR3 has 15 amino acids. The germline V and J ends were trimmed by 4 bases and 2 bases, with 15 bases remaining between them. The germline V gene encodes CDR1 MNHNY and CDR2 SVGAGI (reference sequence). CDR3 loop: CASSSPDSGTYEQYF. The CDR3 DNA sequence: TGTGCCAGCAGTTCTCCGGACAGTGGAACCTACGAGCAGTACTTC.

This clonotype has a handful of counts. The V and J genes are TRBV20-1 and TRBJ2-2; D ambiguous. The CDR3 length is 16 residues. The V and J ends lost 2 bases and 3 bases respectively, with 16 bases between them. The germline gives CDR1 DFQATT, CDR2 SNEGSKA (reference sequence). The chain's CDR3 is CSARPSKATYTGELFF. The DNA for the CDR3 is TGCAGTGCTAGACCGTCTAAGGCTACCTACACCGGGGAGCTGTTTTTT.

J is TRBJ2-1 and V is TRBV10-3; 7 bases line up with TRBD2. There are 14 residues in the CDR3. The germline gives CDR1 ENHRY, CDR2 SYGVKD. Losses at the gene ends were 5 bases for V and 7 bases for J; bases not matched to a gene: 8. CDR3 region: CAISSKEGGNEQFF. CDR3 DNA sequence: TGTGCCATCAGTTCCAAGGAGGGAGGGAATGAGCAGTTCTTC.

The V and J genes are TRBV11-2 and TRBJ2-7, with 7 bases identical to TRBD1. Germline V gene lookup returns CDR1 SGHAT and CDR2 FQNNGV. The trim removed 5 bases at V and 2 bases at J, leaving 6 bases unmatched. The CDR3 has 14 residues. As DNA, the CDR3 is TGTGCCAGCAGCGGTAGGACAGGACCCTACGAGCAGTACTTC. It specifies CASSGRTGPYEQYF.

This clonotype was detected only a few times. DNA for the CDR3: TGTGCCAGCAGCCGTTGGGGTACTGAAGCTTTCTTT. This codes for CASSRWGTEAFF. This rearrangement joins TRBV7-6 to TRBJ1-1; D uncertain. Germline V gene lookup returns CDR1 SGHVS and CDR2 FNYEAQ. This CDR3 has 12 residues. Trimming took 5 bases from V and 5 from J, leaving 9 bases between them.

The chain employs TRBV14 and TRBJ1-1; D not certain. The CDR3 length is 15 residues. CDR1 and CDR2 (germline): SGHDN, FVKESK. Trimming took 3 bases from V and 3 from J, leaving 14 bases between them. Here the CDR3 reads CASSQYEVGYTEAFF. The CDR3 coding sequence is TGTGCCAGCAGCCAGTACGAGGTTGGATACACTGAAGCTTTCTTT.

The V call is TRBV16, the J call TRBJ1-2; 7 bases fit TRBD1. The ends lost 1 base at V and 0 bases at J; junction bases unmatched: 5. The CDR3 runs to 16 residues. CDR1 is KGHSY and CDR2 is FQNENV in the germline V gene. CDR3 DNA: TGTGCCAGCAGCCAATTAGGACAGGCTGCTAACTATGGCTACACCTTC. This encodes CASSQLGQAANYGYTF.

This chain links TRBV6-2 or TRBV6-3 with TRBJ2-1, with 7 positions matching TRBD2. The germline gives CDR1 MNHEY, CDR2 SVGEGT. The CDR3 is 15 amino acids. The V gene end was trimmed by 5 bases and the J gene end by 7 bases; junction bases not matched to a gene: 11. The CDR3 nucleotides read TGTGCCAGCAGTAAAGCGGGCCGCGGGGGAAATGAGCAGTTCTTC. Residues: CASSKAGRGGNEQFF.

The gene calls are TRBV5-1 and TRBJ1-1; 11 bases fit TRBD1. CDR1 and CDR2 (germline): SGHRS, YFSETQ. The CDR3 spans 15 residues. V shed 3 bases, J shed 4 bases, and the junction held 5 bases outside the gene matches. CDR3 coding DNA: TGCGCCAGCAGCTCCGGGACAGGGGGATTCACTGAAGCTTTCTTT. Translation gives CASSSGTGGFTEAFF. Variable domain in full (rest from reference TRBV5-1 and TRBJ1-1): KAGVTQTPRYLIKTRGQQVTLSCSPISGHRSVSWYQQTPGQGLQFLFEYFSETQRNKGNFPGRFSGRQFSNSRSEMNVSTLELGDSALYLCASSSGTGGFTEAFFGQGTRLTVV.